These T cell receptor beta chains were read from a single sample in a study of chemoradiotherapy in HPV16-positive cancers. This table comes from immunoSEQ multiplex PCR, and its TCRdb copy is limited to in-frame clones, with some not included. The table lists 950 to 1,500 clones, 85% to 90% of them singletons. This material consisted of tumor tissue, taken from a patient who underwent chemoradiotherapy. Receptors were obtained from a human donor with HPV-associated anogenital cancer. Each CDR3 is given with its conserved first and last residue. D genes are given only for firm matches. Clone size is not always given. Where it is, it says once, few, many or a class for expanded clones.

D	V	J	size	CDR3	DNA
TRBD1	TRBV9	TRBJ2-1	-	CASSVGQGMSIEQFF	TGTGCCAGCAGCGTAGGACAGGGGATGAGTATTGAGCAGTTCTTC
TRBD2	TRBV19	TRBJ2-7	-	CASSMSSWASGRRGSYEQYF	TGTGCCAGTAGTATGTCTAGTTGGGCTAGCGGGAGACGGGGGTCCTACGAGCAGTACTTC
-	TRBV10-2	TRBJ1-1	-	CASSVTGWETEAFF	TGCGCCAGCAGTGTAACAGGTTGGGAGACTGAAGCTTTCTTT
-	TRBV19	TRBJ2-2	-	CASAQTGELFF	TGTGCCAGCGCACAGACCGGGGAGCTGTTTTTT
-	TRBV9	TRBJ1-4	-	CASSADGTTNEKLFF	TGTGCCAGCAGCGCGGATGGAACAACTAATGAAAAACTGTTTTTT
-	TRBV11-2	TRBJ1-3	-	CASSFVIGASIYF	TGTGCCAGCAGCTTTGTCATCGGGGCCTCCATATATTTT
-	TRBV7-7	TRBJ2-5	-	CASSFPGPGETQYF	TGTGCTAGCAGCTTCCCGGGCCCCGGAGAGACCCAGTACTTC
-	TRBV28	TRBJ2-7	-	CASSFSGPQYYEQYF	TGTGCCAGCAGTTTTTCCGGGCCCCAATACTACGAGCAGTACTTC
-	TRBV6-5	TRBJ2-7	-	CATLAPSRYEQYF	TGTGCCACCCTCGCCCCTTCTAGGTACGAGCAGTACTTC
-	TRBV6-5	TRBJ1-2	-	CASQTGSYGYTF	TGTGCCAGCCAAACCGGGTCCTATGGCTACACCTTC
TRBD1	TRBV9	TRBJ2-1	-	CASSGDRGLGNEQFF	TGTGCCAGCAGTGGCGACAGGGGGCTAGGCAATGAGCAGTTCTTC
TRBD1	TRBV29-1	TRBJ2-5	-	CSVLPGQGASGAQETQYF	TGCAGCGTTTTACCGGGACAGGGGGCATCGGGGGCCCAAGAGACCCAGTACTTC
-	TRBV30	TRBJ1-2	-	CAWSVTSYGYTF	TGTGCCTGGAGTGTGACCTCCTATGGCTACACCTTC
-	TRBV29-1	TRBJ1-1	-	CSVGTPNTEAFF	TGCAGCGTTGGGACACCGAACACTGAAGCTTTCTTT
-	TRBV19	TRBJ1-1	-	CASSIWGLNAEAFF	TGTGCCAGTAGTATTTGGGGGTTGAACGCTGAAGCTTTCTTT
-	TRBV27	TRBJ1-2	-	CASSSGGRQSYGYTF	TGTGCCAGCAGTTCGGGAGGGCGGCAGTCTTATGGCTACACCTTC
-	TRBV7-7	TRBJ2-6	-	CASSVRSKCHKSRANVLTF	TGTGCCAGCAGTGTGCGCAGTAAGTGCCACAAAAGTCGGGCCAACGTCCTGACTTTC
-	TRBV2	TRBJ1-6	-	CASSEWLDNSPLHF	TGTGCCAGCAGTGAATGGCTTGATAATTCACCCCTCCACTTT
-	TRBV6-4	TRBJ1-6	-	CASSIRGDSPLHF	TGTGCCAGCAGTATCAGGGGAGATTCACCCCTCCACTTT
TRBD2	TRBV9	TRBJ2-1	-	CASTLTSGGGQFF	TGTGCCAGCACCTTGACTAGCGGGGGAGGGCAGTTCTTC
TRBD2	TRBV11-2	TRBJ2-2	once	CASSLELAGGQGNGELFF	TGTGCCAGCAGCTTAGAATTAGCGGGAGGGCAAGGGAACGGGGAGCTGTTTTTT
-	TRBV4-3	TRBJ2-3	-	CASSQDVQGRGGTDTQYF	TGCGCCAGCAGCCAAGACGTCCAGGGGCGCGGCGGCACAGATACGCAGTATTTT
TRBD1	TRBV2	TRBJ2-7	-	CASSPDPTGSSYEQYF	TGTGCCAGCAGTCCAGATCCGACAGGGAGCTCCTACGAGCAGTACTTC
-	TRBV5-1	TRBJ2-3	-	CASSLGATDTQYF	TGCGCCAGCAGCTTGGGGGCCACAGATACGCAGTATTTT
TRBD1	TRBV6-4	TRBJ2-2	-	CASRQGAYTGELFF	TGTGCCAGCCGACAGGGGGCTTACACCGGGGAGCTGTTTTTT
-	TRBV7-9	TRBJ2-5	once	CASSLSPTQETQYF	TGTGCCAGCAGCTTAAGTCCGACACAAGAGACCCAGTACTTC
TRBD2	TRBV7-3	TRBJ2-3	-	CASSPPSGGNTDTQYF	TGTGCCAGCAGCCCTCCTAGCGGGGGCAACACAGATACGCAGTATTTT
-	TRBV7-9	TRBJ1-2	-	CASSSRRGSGYTF	TGTGCCAGCAGCTCTAGGAGGGGTAGCGGCTACACCTTC
-	TRBV7-9	TRBJ1-1	once	CASSLGGAGYTEAFF	TGTGCCAGCAGCTTAGGGGGAGCAGGGTACACTGAAGCTTTCTTT
-	TRBV11-3	TRBJ2-3	-	CASSLGRSITDTQYF	TGTGCCAGCAGCTTAGGCAGGAGTATCACAGATACGCAGTATTTT
-	TRBV5-5	TRBJ2-1	-	CASSLRWGALLDDNEQFF	TGTGCCAGCAGCTTGAGGTGGGGGGCCCTGCTGGACGACAATGAGCAGTTCTTC
-	TRBV7-9	TRBJ2-2	-	CASSQGVGELFF	TGTGCCAGCAGCCAAGGGGTAGGGGAGCTGTTTTTT
-	TRBV7-3	TRBJ2-7	-	CASSFGPGTYEQYF	-
-	TRBV5-1	TRBJ1-1	-	CASSWGLQGGDTEAFF	TGCGCCAGCAGCTGGGGCCTCCAAGGAGGGGACACTGAAGCTTTCTTT
-	TRBV10-3	TRBJ2-2	-	CATYKTGELFF	TGTGCCACCTATAAGACCGGGGAGCTGTTTTTT
-	TRBV6-5	TRBJ1-2	-	CASSYEGREYGYTF	TGTGCCAGCAGTTACGAGGGGCGGGAATATGGCTACACCTTC
-	TRBV23-1	TRBJ1-3	-	CASSQYNSVEGNTIYF	TGCGCCAGCAGTCAATATAACAGTGTCGAGGGAAACACCATATATTTT
TRBD1	TRBV27	TRBJ1-4	-	CASRYHRGQSEKLFF	TGTGCCAGCAGATATCACAGGGGGCAGAGTGAAAAACTGTTTTTT
TRBD1	TRBV19	TRBJ1-1	-	CASSQTGANTEAFF	TGTGCCAGTAGTCAGACAGGGGCGAACACTGAAGCTTTCTTT
TRBD2	TRBV27	TRBJ2-3	once	CASSIGAGGSDTQYF	TGTGCCAGCAGTATAGGAGCGGGAGGCTCAGATACGCAGTATTTT